Given below is one TCR beta chain in context. Its specific antigen is unknown. No much larger clone is present one base from it, and per-base qualities are unavailable. The sample belongs to a study of T cell responses to AZD1222 COVID-19 vaccine (dated by TCRdb to the early 2020s). Context from the whole study: AZD1222 recipients given second doses at about 4 weeks or at about 12 weeks were pooled, since spike-specific TCR depth and breadth were not found to differ between the two schedules. A total of just over 230 trial participants underwent TCR sequencing, of whom some 210 received two doses of AZD1222 and about 26 received two doses of the MenACWY control vaccine. Trial participants were enrolled by age into 18-55, 56-69 and 70-plus year subgroups, with around 150, 28 and 57 TCR-sequenced participants respectively.

The paper as a whole reports these results and caveats: Because no day 14 peak-response samples were available, repertoires were characterized only after the peak T cell response. Participants were mostly white British, with more females than males. The authors suggested clonal diversity may have been underestimated. Reportedly, close to half of the unique spike-specific TCRs recognized epitopes lying outside the regions that are mutated in the B.1.351 and B.1.1.7 variants. Conclusions about previously exposed vaccinees were limited because only six AZD1222 recipients were SARS-CoV-2 seropositive at baseline. In the small 56-69-year group, the increase in depth fell short of significance, most likely because of low power. The vaccine-associated CD4 TCRs covered the entire spike protein, and the dominant responses fell in regions 160-218 and 743-854. A significant rise in spike-specific TCR breadth and depth was observed after two AZD1222 doses relative to day 0 and relative to MenACWY recipients.

The sample's time point label is to be understood as: baseline before first vaccination. Samples from vaccinated people were obtained from the UK trials COV001 and COV002, which included a single-blind randomized controlled phase 2/3 trial of AZD1222 (ChAdOx1 nCoV-19) in healthy adults. For TCRbeta chain sequencing, PBMC samples were collected from trial participants at day 0 and at day 28 after the second dose. The CDR3 regions of human TCRbeta chains were analyzed by immunosequencing. Turning to the authors' computational methods: TCRs in the repertoires were matched against a reference library of SARS-CoV-2-specific TCRs that had been generated with the MIRA antigen-specificity platform. Breadth was defined as the fraction of unique TCRs that were SARS-CoV-2-associated, and depth was defined as the fraction of total T cells that were SARS-CoV-2-associated. Each spike-specific TCR was assigned to its reactive spike region and to a CD4 or CD8 class using the MIRA data. Log10-transformed breadth and depth values were compared by one-way ANOVA with Sidak's multiple comparisons tests. The immuneACCESS repertoire file appears here via TCRdb, limited to in-frame rearrangements. These files lack a portion of the clones; in checked studies, under half of the deficit traces to unresolved V genes, and the cause of the others is not known. For V, J and clone size, that table is used; D and trimming come from the DNA. A total of about 56,000 clones appear in this sample, approximately 85% of them only once. Over 12% of the sample is in the top ten clones.

The input for sequencing was peripheral blood, taken on day 0 of AZD1222 vaccination. The TCR comes from an adult in good health.

The CDR3 region reads CASSSSTDTQYF. The bases are TGTGCCAGCAGCTCAAGCACAGATACGCAGTATTTT. The receptor chain draws on TRBV7-9 and TRBJ2-3; too little of a D gene remains to name it. The CDR1 and CDR2 encoded by the germline V gene (reference sequence) are SEHNR and FQNEAQ. Trimming takes 4 bases from V and 0 bases from J, and the germline ends sit 2 bases apart. The CDR3 sequence holds 12 residues, the cysteine and phenylalanine included. The read is trimmed to its CDR3 DNA, 36 bases read in frame from base 1.